These T cell receptor beta chains were read from a single sample in a study of T cells in Graves' hyperthyroidism and ophthalmopathy. Using its own MiXCR run on the multiplex PCR reads, TCRdb lists one record per CDR3 protein. Of hundreds of thousands of distinct CDR3 sequences in the sample, 30% to 40% were seen once. The sample comprised blood. The source is a woman aged 40 to 50 with Graves' hyperthyroidism. The CDR3 runs from the conserved cysteine through the conserved F or W. D genes are given only for firm matches. For some rows the clone size is stated as once, few or many, or as a class when expanded; others skip it.

abundance	v_gene	j_gene	d_gene	CDR3nt	CDR3aa
few	TRBV29-1	TRBJ1-2	.	TGCAGCGGCGGTTCTAACTATAGCTACACCTTC	CSGGSNYSYTF
.	TRBV7-2	TRBJ2-5	TRBD2	TGTGCCAGCAGCGTGGGACTAGCGGGGGTAGAGGGAGAGACCCAGTACTTC	CASSVGLAGVEGETQYF
.	TRBV19	TRBJ1-5	TRBD1	TGTGCCAGTAACATATATGGGGACAGGGGCGGGCAGCCCCAGCATTTT	CASNIYGDRGGQPQHF
few	TRBV4-1	TRBJ1-1	.	TGCGCCAGCAGCTTTAAGGTAGGGGGTGAAGCTTTCTTT	CASSFKVGGEAFF
many	TRBV7-9	TRBJ2-5	TRBD2	TGTGCCAGCAGCGCACGCTCTTTGGGGGAGGGCGTTCCGGAGACCCAGTACTTC	CASSARSLGEGVPETQYF
few	TRBV27	TRBJ2-2	.	TGTGCCAGCAGTTTACACGCGAACACCGGGGAGCTGTTTTTT	CASSLHANTGELFF
many	TRBV20-1	TRBJ2-7	.	TGCAGTGTCCGAACAGGGCTCACCTACGAGCAGTACTTC	CSVRTGLTYEQYF
many	TRBV7-8	TRBJ2-7	.	TGTGCCAGCAGCATCGGACACTACGAGCAGTACTTC	CASSIGHYEQYF
.	TRBV9	TRBJ1-1	TRBD1	TGTGCCAGCAGCGCCGGAAGGACAGGGGGAGTTGAAGCTTTCTTT	CASSAGRTGGVEAFF
many	TRBV11-2	TRBJ1-5	.	TGTGCCAGCAGCTTATTCGAGGGGGTTGGTCAGCCCCAGCATTTT	CASSLFEGVGQPQHF
.	TRBV7-9	TRBJ2-7	.	TGTGCCAGCAGCTTAGGTAGGACAGCGAGCTCCTACGAGCAGTACTTC	CASSLGRTASSYEQYF
.	TRBV24-1	TRBJ2-3	TRBD1	TGTGCCACCAGCCGAACAGGGGGTCTCACAGATACGCAGTATTTT	CATSRTGGLTDTQYF
.	TRBV10-3	TRBJ2-1	.	TGTGCCATCAGTGATTGGGATACCAACAATGAGCAGTTCTTC	CAISDWDTNNEQFF
many	TRBV29-1	TRBJ1-1	.	TGCAGCGTTGAGCCCGGGTTAAACACTGAAGCTTTCTTT	CSVEPGLNTEAFF
.	TRBV7-9	TRBJ2-2	TRBD2	TGTGCCAGCAGCCCAACCGGGGGGGCCTTGACCGGGGAGCTGTTTTTT	CASSPTGGALTGELFF
many	TRBV7-7	TRBJ2-5	.	TGTGCTAGCAGCTTAGGTGGGTCCAGGGAGGAGACCCAGTACTTC	CASSLGGSREETQYF
many	TRBV20-1	TRBJ1-1	.	TGCAGTGCTAGATCGCCCGGAGGGGAAGCTTTCTTT	CSARSPGGEAFF
.	TRBV7-9	TRBJ2-7	.	TGCGCCAGCAGCCAAGTTCGTTCGATGGGATTCGCCTACGAGCAGTACTTC	CASSQVRSMGFAYEQYF
.	TRBV6-6	TRBJ1-2	.	TGTGCCAGCAGTTACCGGGGAGGGGGTAACACCTTC	CASSYRGGGNTF